Following are 28 T cell receptor beta chains from one sample sequenced in a study of T cell responses to AZD1222 COVID-19 vaccine. Profiled with immunoSEQ multiplex PCR; TCRdb holds only in-frame clones, not every one. The table shows approximately 300,000 clones, with 90% to 95% occurring only once. The sequenced sample was peripheral blood, obtained 28 days after the second AZD1222 dose. These receptors all come from an adult who received the AZD1222 COVID-19 vaccine.

The chain uses TRBV7-8 and TRBJ2-7, with TRBD1 as a possible D gene (6 bases). The ends were cut back, 6 bases at V and 0 bases at J, with 12 bases in the middle. Germline CDR1 is SGHVS and CDR2 is FQNEAQ. The CDR3 loop spans 14 amino acids. CDR3 residues: CASRTGTISYEQYF. The CDR3 coding sequence is TGTGCCAGCAGGACCGGGACAATCTCCTACGAGCAGTACTTC.

Remarks on this clone: The same CDR3 is also encoded by other DNA sequences in this sample. The chain has TRBV6-2 or TRBV6-3 and TRBJ1-2; no firm D call. The V end lost 0 bases, the J end lost 4 bases, and 0 bases lay between the germline ends. The CDR3 covers 11 residues. Germline V CDR1 and CDR2: MNHEY, SVGEGT. This CDR3 is CASSYSYGYTF. The CDR3 region has the DNA TGTGCCAGCAGTTACTCCTATGGCTACACCTTC.

This rearrangement joins TRBV30 to TRBJ1-2, with 7 bases fitting TRBD1. This CDR3 is 13 amino acids long. Looked up from germline, CDR1 is GTSNPN and CDR2 is SVGIG (reference sequence). Trimming removed 0 bases from V and 6 bases from J; junction bases left unmatched: 4. DNA of the CDR3: TGTGCCTGGAGTGTAAGCAGGGGGGATGGCTACACCTTC. Its translation: CAWSVSRGDGYTF.

This chain uses TRBV30 with TRBJ2-5, with D tentatively TRBD1 or TRBD2 (7 bases each). The CDR3 totals 14 residues. The germline V and J ends were trimmed by 3 bases and 4 bases, with 15 bases remaining between them. Germline V lookup: CDR1 GTSNPN, CDR2 SVGIG (reference sequence). CDR3 sequence: CAWSPGGAIETQYF. CDR3 DNA: TGTGCCTGGAGCCCAGGGGGGGCGATAGAGACCCAGTACTTC.

The chain recombines TRBV7-8 with TRBJ2-3; D might be TRBD1 or TRBD2, each matching 5 bases. CDR3 size: 15 residues. Between the trimmed V and J ends, which lost 0 bases and 5 bases, there was a span of 12 bases. CDR1 and CDR2 from the germline V gene are SGHVS and FQNEAQ. CDR3 bases: TGTGCCAGCAGCTTAGCGATTGGGGCGGGAGATACGCAGTATTTT. It codes for CASSLAIGAGDTQYF.

This rearrangement joins TRBV10-3 to TRBJ2-3; the D is unclear. V was trimmed by 3 bases and J by 2 bases, leaving 3 bases between them. CDR3 length: 12 residues. Looked up from germline, CDR1 is ENHRY and CDR2 is SYGVKD. CDR3 in amino acids: CAISEVTDTQYF. CDR3 nucleotides: TGTGCCATCAGTGAAGTCACAGATACGCAGTATTTT.

This rearrangement joins TRBV10-3 to TRBJ1-1; 7 bases match TRBD1. Per the germline V gene, CDR1 is ENHRY and CDR2 is SYGVKD. The V and J ends lost 2 bases and 2 bases, in that order; junction bases with no gene match: 11. The CDR3 spans 17 residues. Here the CDR3 reads CAISERTGSWGNTEAFF. DNA of the CDR3: TGTGCCATCAGTGAGCGGACAGGCTCCTGGGGAAACACTGAAGCTTTCTTT.

The chain is built from TRBV9 and TRBJ1-2; 7 positions match TRBD1. Trimming cost V 0 bases and J 8 bases; bases outside gene matches: 1. CDR3 length: 12 residues. Germline CDR1 is SGDLS and CDR2 is YYNGEE. Written as DNA, the CDR3 is TGTGCCAGCAGCGTAGAGGACAGGGGCTACACCTTC. Translating gives CASSVEDRGYTF.

This rearrangement joins TRBV5-1 to TRBJ2-7; D perhaps matches TRBD1 (6 bases). The CDR3 covers 14 residues. V was pared by 0 bases and J by 5 bases, with 12 bases between. The germline V gene encodes CDR1 SGHRS and CDR2 YFSETQ. CDR3 in DNA: TGCGCCAGCAGCTTGGGGCAGGGGATGAACGAGCAGTACTTC. This sequence encodes CASSLGQGMNEQYF. The variable domain in full, completed from reference TRBV5-1 and TRBJ2-7, reads KAGVTQTPRYLIKTRGQQVTLSCSPISGHRSVSWYQQTPGQGLQFLFEYFSETQRNKGNFPGRFSGRQFSNSRSEMNVSTLELGDSALYLCASSLGQGMNEQYFGPGTRLTVT.

The chain couples TRBV21-1 to TRBJ2-2. TRBV21-1 is a pseudogene locus. The CDR3 extends over 18 amino acids. The CDR3 here is CASSKETERAVSTGELFF. Written as DNA, the CDR3 is TGTGCCAGCAGCAAAGAAACGGAACGGGCGGTGAGCACCGGGGAGCTGTTTTTT.

The V and J genes are TRBV9 and TRBJ2-3; 8 bases are a match to TRBD2. Germline V CDR1 and CDR2: SGDLS, YYNGEE. The CDR3 covers 14 residues. V shed 3 bases and J 4 bases; nucleotides not matched to a gene: 4. The CDR3 DNA reads as TGTGCCAGCAGCGCCGGGGGGGGCCCAGATACGCAGTATTTT. Translating it yields CASSAGGGPDTQYF.

V usage is TRBV28 and J usage is TRBJ1-4; D may be TRBD1 (5 bases). The CDR3 sequence is 19 residues long. V lost 5 bases, J lost 5 bases, and 27 bases lay in between. Germline CDR1 and CDR2: MDHEN and SYDVKM. DNA of the CDR3: TGTGCCAGCAGTGGGACGTCCGGGACGCGGGCCTTGGAGAATGAAAAACTGTTTTTT. Its translation: CASSGTSGTRALENEKLFF.

The V gene is TRBV5-4, the J gene TRBJ2-1; perhaps TRBD2 as D (5 bases). V shed 4 bases and J shed 2 bases, with 10 bases lying between them. CDR3 length: 14 amino acids. Germline V gene data show CDR1 as SGHNT and CDR2 as YYREEE (reference sequence). CDR3 in DNA: TGTGCCAGCAGCCGGAGCGGAGCCTACAATGAGCAGTTCTTC. It is translated as CASSRSGAYNEQFF.

The rearrangement links TRBV6-2 or TRBV6-3 to TRBJ2-1; 10 nucleotides line up with TRBD1. Losses at the gene ends were 5 bases for V and 5 bases for J; bases not matched to a gene: 3. This CDR3 is built from 14 residues. The V gene's germline CDR1 is MNHEY and CDR2 SVGEGT. The CDR3 region is CASSPGTGDNEQFF. CDR3 nucleotide sequence: TGTGCCAGCAGTCCGGGGACAGGGGACAATGAGCAGTTCTTC.

The chain uses TRBV28 and TRBJ2-7; TRBD2 agrees at 13 bases. Germline values: CDR1 MDHEN, CDR2 SYDVKM. Trimming took 2 bases from V and 6 from J; bases not matched to a gene: 4. This CDR3 has 15 amino acids. The CDR3 sequence: CASSLMGTSGTEQYF. For the CDR3, the DNA is TGTGCCAGCAGTTTAATGGGGACTAGCGGGACCGAGCAGTACTTC.

The chain uses TRBV7-8 and TRBJ2-1; 8 positions agree with TRBD2. The CDR3 runs 15 residues. Germline V CDR1 and CDR2: SGHVS, FQNEAQ. Trimming cost V 1 base and J 8 bases; bases outside gene matches: 7. Here the CDR3 DNA reads TGTGCCAGCAGCTTAGGGGGACTAGATAGCGATGAGCAGTTCTTC. This encodes CASSLGGLDSDEQFF. The variable domain in full, with the rest retrieved from reference TRBV7-8 and TRBJ2-1, is GAGVSQSPRYKVAKRGQDVALRCDPISGHVSLFWYQQALGQGPEFLTYFQNEAQLDKSGLPSDRFFAERPEGSVSTLKIQRTQQEDSAVYLCASSLGGLDSDEQFFGPGTRLTVL.

This clone was picked up one time. The chain combines TRBV6-1 with TRBJ2-1; D call uncertain. With 2 bases removed from V and 8 bases from J, the gap between germline ends came to 10 bases. The CDR3 is 13 amino acids. Germline V lookup: CDR1 MNHNS, CDR2 SASEGT. The CDR3 loop reads CASSETAAYEQFF. Here the CDR3 DNA reads TGTGCCAGCAGTGAAACAGCTGCTTATGAGCAGTTCTTC.

The chain is built from TRBV7-9 and TRBJ2-7; TRBD2 matches at 12 bases. Germline V gene sequence: CDR1 SEHNR, CDR2 FQNEAQ (reference sequence). The J segment lost 6 bases and the V segment lost 11 bases, leaving 8 bases of the junction unmatched. The CDR3 has 13 amino acids. The CDR3 nucleotides are TGTGCCGGTTCACTAGCGGGAGGTCTCGAGCAGTACTTC. Protein: CAGSLAGGLEQYF.

The rearrangement joins TRBV29-1 to TRBJ2-2; 8 bases map to TRBD2. The ends lost 0 bases at V and 2 bases at J; junction bases unmatched: 17. The germline V gene encodes CDR1 SQVTM and CDR2 ANQGSEA. The CDR3 spans 20 residues. CDR3 coding DNA: TGCAGCGTTGAAGATCCCGAGAGAGCGGGGGCGGGACCTAACACCGGGGAGCTGTTTTTT. Its protein is CSVEDPERAGAGPNTGELFF.

V usage is TRBV29-1 and J usage is TRBJ2-1; TRBD1 is a possible D gene (5 bases). Trimming stripped 4 bases from V and 6 bases from J, with 10 bases between. Germline V CDR1 and CDR2: SQVTM, ANQGSEA. There are 12 residues in the CDR3. CDR3 bases: TGCAGCGTTGGGACACACGGCAATGAGCAGTTCTTC. Translating it yields CSVGTHGNEQFF.

The chain employs TRBV28 and TRBJ2-2, with D possibly matching TRBD2 (5 bases). The CDR3 spans 15 residues. Germline CDR1 is MDHEN and CDR2 is SYDVKM. V lost 7 bases to trimming and J lost 5 bases, with 17 bases between them. The DNA for the CDR3 is TGTGCCAGCAAAAGATTCGGAGGCGGGACCGGGGAGCTGTTTTTT. This codes for CASKRFGGGTGELFF.

The J gene is TRBJ2-1, the V gene TRBV27, with D tentatively TRBD1 or TRBD2 (5 bases each). This CDR3 is built from 12 residues. V was clipped by 9 bases and J by 4 bases, with 10 bases between them. Germline V CDR1 and CDR2: MNHEY, SMNVEV (reference sequence). The CDR3 sequence: CARRDAYNEQFF. CDR3 DNA: TGTGCCAGACGGGACGCATACAATGAGCAGTTCTTC.

Concerning this clone itself: The sample carries other DNA sequences with the same CDR3. The chain recombines TRBV6-5 with TRBJ2-1, with D possibly being TRBD2 (5 bases). CDR1 and CDR2 (germline): MNHEY, SVGAGI. Trimming cost V 2 bases and J 6 bases, with 8 bases left between them. This CDR3 region has 13 residues. CDR3 in DNA: TGTGCCAGCAGTTACGGACGGGGCAATGAGCAGTTCTTC. As protein: CASSYGRGNEQFF.

The J gene is TRBJ1-1, the V gene TRBV12-3 or TRBV12-4; no firm D call. The CDR3 runs 13 residues. V lost 1 base and J 6 bases, leaving 9 bases between the germline ends. DNA for the CDR3: TGTGCCAGCAGTTTAGGGCATTCTCCTGAAGCTTTCTTT. It translates to CASSLGHSPEAFF.

The V gene is TRBV7-2, the J gene TRBJ1-1; D is undetermined. Trimming removed 3 bases from V and 7 bases from J, with 6 bases in between. This CDR3 has 11 residues. Germline CDR1 is SGHTA and CDR2 is FQGNSA. Here the CDR3 DNA reads TGTGCCAGCAGCTTCATGCTTGAAGCTTTCTTT. Translating it yields CASSFMLEAFF.

The chain recombines TRBV19 with TRBJ2-7, with TRBD1 as a possible D gene (6 bases). Germline lookup yields CDR1 LNHDA and CDR2 SQIVND (reference sequence). CDR3 size: 15 residues. V lost 1 base and J lost 2, with 12 bases in between. DNA for the CDR3: TGTGCCAGTAGTATAGCAGGGGACCGTACCTACGAGCAGTACTTC. It translates to CASSIAGDRTYEQYF.

The chain combines TRBV2 with TRBJ1-1; unclear D gene. This CDR3 is built from 11 residues. The germline V gene has CDR1 SNHLY and CDR2 FYNNEI. Trimming stripped 8 bases from V and 4 bases from J, with 8 bases between. In nucleotides, the CDR3 is TGTGCCAGCTACCTTCTCACTGAAGCTTTCTTT. The encoded protein is CASYLLTEAFF.

The chain has TRBV12-1 and TRBJ1-5; the D call in the table, TRBD1, was not verified against the DNA. TRBV12-1 is designated a pseudogene. The CDR3 sequence is 14 residues long. The CDR3 nucleotides are TGTGCCAGCAGCTTCAGGGGAGGCAATCAGCCCCAGCATTTT. Translated, it gives CASSFRGGNQPQHF.